The 28 T cell receptor beta chains listed next were all sequenced from one sample in a study of regulatory T cells in long-lasting Graves disease. Described time point: newly diagnosed GD, antithyroid drugs for less than 3 months. Construction of the TCR library relied on RNA isolated from PBMCs. Sequencing libraries for TCR beta were prepared with iRepertoire HTBI primers and Arm-PCR of CDR3 regions. One entry per CDR3 protein results from TCRdb running MiXCR on the multiplex PCR reads. The sample has a few hundred thousand distinct CDR3 sequences; approximately 16% are singletons. These data were also filed under a second study, of T cells in Graves' hyperthyroidism and ophthalmopathy.

The sample was peripheral blood mononuclear cells (PBMCs), taken at new diagnosis, from a patient treated with antithyroid drugs. Source of these receptors: a woman in her thirties or forties with Graves disease.

This clonotype has only a few counts. The chain's CDR3 is CSAGEGLGTEAFF. CDR3 sequence (DNA): TGCAGTGCTGGGGAAGGCCTGGGGACTGAAGCTTTCTTT. The rearrangement links TRBV20-1 to TRBJ1-1, with D unresolved. CDR1 and CDR2 from the germline V gene are DFQATT and SNEGSKA (reference sequence). The length of the CDR3 is 13 residues. The V end was cut by 5 bases, the J end by 5 bases, with 15 bases between.

There are many counts of this clonotype. The genes are TRBV12-3 or TRBV12-4 and TRBJ2-3; D may be TRBD2 (5 bases). The CDR3 length is 12 residues. V dropped 4 bases and J dropped 11 bases, with 13 bases sitting between them. The CDR3 sequence: CASSWTERRQYF. DNA of the CDR3: TGTGCCAGCAGTTGGACGGAGCGGCGGCAGTATTTT.

Many counts were recorded for this clonotype. The gene calls are TRBV20-1 and TRBJ2-1, with 8 bases fitting TRBD2. V dropped 6 bases and J dropped 0; count of bases not matched to a gene: 4. CDR1 is DFQATT and CDR2 is SNEGSKA in the germline V gene (reference sequence). The CDR3 sequence is 14 residues long. The chain's CDR3 is CSAKSGSSYNEQFF. CDR3 in DNA: TGCAGTGCCAAGAGCGGGAGCTCCTACAATGAGCAGTTCTTC.

Details on this clonotype: A read error is possible here, since a much larger clone lies one base away. The V gene is TRBV7-9, the J gene TRBJ2-3; unclear D gene. This CDR3 region has 14 residues. Germline-derived CDR1 and CDR2 are SEHNR and FQNEAQ (reference sequence). In nucleotides, the CDR3 is TGTGCCGGCAGCTCGGAGACTGCCACAGATACGCAGTATTTT. Residues: CAGSSETATDTQYF.

The rearrangement uses TRBV3-1 and TRBJ2-7; D is possibly TRBD1 or TRBD2 (6 bases each). V was clipped by 4 bases and J by 5 bases, with 18 bases between them. The CDR3 runs 15 residues. The germline V gene has CDR1 LGHDT and CDR2 YNNKEL (reference sequence). As DNA, the CDR3 is TGTGCCAGCAGCCCAGCCGGAGGGGGGCTGAACGAGCAGTACTTC. Residues: CASSPAGGGLNEQYF.

The chain recombines TRBV19 with TRBJ2-3; D uncertain. With 2 bases removed from V and 6 bases from J, the gap between germline ends came to 6 bases. The V gene's germline CDR1 is LNHDA and CDR2 SQIVND (reference sequence). The CDR3 loop spans 12 amino acids. CDR3 sequence: CASSIFSDTQYF. The CDR3 bases are TGTGCCAGTAGTATATTTTCGGATACGCAGTATTTT. The full variable domain, with the rest looked up from reference TRBV19 and TRBJ2-3, is DGGITQSPKYLFRKEGQNVTLSCEQNLNHDAMYWYRQDPGQGLRLIYYSQIVNDFQKGDIAEGYSVSREKKESFPLTVTSAQKNPTAFYLCASSIFSDTQYFGPGTRLTVL.

This clonotype was observed many times. This chain uses TRBV12-3 or TRBV12-4 with TRBJ2-1; 8 bases are a match to TRBD1. The CDR3 runs 15 residues. The V segment lost 4 bases and the J segment 0 bases; nucleotides outside the gene matches: 2. The CDR3 sequence is CASSSDRASYNEQFF. CDR3 in DNA: TGTGCCAGCAGTTCGGACAGGGCCTCCTACAATGAGCAGTTCTTC.

In this sample, this clonotype turned up many times. The rearrangement joins TRBV6-2 or TRBV6-3 to TRBJ1-1; possibly TRBD1 for D (5 bases). The CDR3 loop spans 14 amino acids. V shed 2 bases and J shed 5 bases, with 12 bases lying between them. Germline assignment: CDR1 MNHEY and CDR2 SVGEGT. CDR3 region: CASSYGEGITEAFF. DNA of the CDR3: TGTGCCAGCAGTTACGGGGAGGGGATAACTGAAGCTTTCTTT.

This clonotype was recorded at least ten times. This chain links TRBV20-1 with TRBJ2-7, with TRBD2 matching over 9 bases. Germline CDR1 is DFQATT and CDR2 is SNEGSKA (reference sequence). This CDR3 has 14 residues. V trimming: 6 bases; J trimming: 5 bases; junction bases outside the gene matches: 11. The CDR3 is CSAYLSGRINEQYF. The DNA for the CDR3 is TGCAGTGCATACCTCAGCGGGAGGATCAACGAGCAGTACTTC.

Ten or more counts support this clonotype. V gene TRBV29-1 combines with J gene TRBJ2-3; tentatively, D is TRBD2 (6 bases). Between the trimmed V and J ends, which lost 5 bases and 0 bases, there was a span of 9 bases. There are 13 residues in the CDR3. Germline-derived CDR1 and CDR2 are SQVTM and ANQGSEA. DNA for the CDR3: TGCAGCGTTCTAGCGACCAGCACAGATACGCAGTATTTT. Translating gives CSVLATSTDTQYF.

This rearrangement joins TRBV27 to TRBJ2-2, with D possibly matching TRBD1 (6 bases). The V gene lost 6 bases and the J gene lost 6 bases, with 11 bases spanning the gap. This CDR3 spans 13 amino acids. Germline V gives CDR1 MNHEY, CDR2 SMNVEV (reference sequence). CDR3 in amino acids: CASSTTGPGELFF. The CDR3 DNA reads TGTGCCAGCAGCACGACAGGCCCCGGGGAGCTGTTTTTT.

This clonotype was seen at least ten times. The chain couples TRBV11-2 to TRBJ2-5; D possibly corresponds to TRBD2 (6 bases). Germline CDR1 and CDR2: SGHAT and FQNNGV. This CDR3 has 16 amino acids. V was clipped by 5 bases and J by 4 bases, with 20 bases between them. CDR3 coding DNA: TGTGCCAGCAGCAACATCCGGGGGAAGAGGGGAGAGACCCAGTACTTC. Translation: CASSNIRGKRGETQYF.

This clonotype showed up many times. The chain couples TRBV2 to TRBJ2-7, with a possible D match to TRBD2 (5 bases). V lost 7 bases and J lost 0, with 13 bases in between. Germline values: CDR1 SNHLY, CDR2 FYNNEI. The CDR3 spans 14 residues. For the CDR3, the DNA is TGTGCCAGCATCGGGGAATCGAGCTCCTACGAGCAGTACTTC. Translation: CASIGESSSYEQYF.

This clonotype has ten or more counts. V usage is TRBV11-2 and J usage is TRBJ2-5; D is unclear. V was trimmed by 0 bases and J by 5 bases, leaving 13 bases between them. The length of the CDR3 is 15 residues. The germline V gene encodes CDR1 SGHAT and CDR2 FQNNGV. CDR3 loop: CASSLDRSIWETQYF. The DNA of the CDR3 is TGTGCCAGCAGCTTAGACAGAAGCATCTGGGAGACCCAGTACTTC. The full variable domain, with the rest looked up from reference TRBV11-2 and TRBJ2-5, is EAGVAQSPRYKIIEKRQSVAFWCNPISGHATLYWYQQILGQGPKLLIQFQNNGVVDDSQLPKDRFSAERLKGVDSTLKIQPAKLEDSAVYLCASSLDRSIWETQYFGPGTRLLVL.

This clonotype was counted many times. This chain joins TRBV11-3 and TRBJ2-5; 11 nucleotides align to TRBD1. This CDR3 is 18 amino acids long. Germline CDR1 is SGHNT and CDR2 is YENEEA. V shed 0 bases and J 4 bases; nucleotides not matched to a gene: 10. Here the CDR3 DNA reads TGTGCCAGCAGCTTAGATCCTCCGGGACAGGGGGTCGGAGAGACCCAGTACTTC. Amino acids: CASSLDPPGQGVGETQYF. Filled out from reference TRBV11-3 and TRBJ2-5, the complete variable domain reads EAGVVQSPRYKIIEKKQPVAFWCNPISGHNTLYWYLQNLGQGPELLIRYENEEAVDDSQLPKDRFSAERLKGVDSTLKIQPAELGDSAVYLCASSLDPPGQGVGETQYFGPGTRLLVL.

For this clonotype: At one boundary the junction diverges from the germline segment, which might be a read error. The chain is built from TRBV7-3 and TRBJ2-2; D is possibly TRBD2 (5 bases). CDR1 is SGHTA and CDR2 is FQGTGA in the germline V gene. This CDR3 region has 14 residues. CDR3 in DNA: TGCGCCAGCAGCCAAGACTCGGGGTCCGGGGAGCTGTTTTTT. It yields the protein CASSQDSGSGELFF.

This clonotype was recorded at least ten times. This chain connects TRBV27 to TRBJ1-1, with D perhaps TRBD1 (6 bases). V lost 5 bases and J lost 5, with 6 bases in between. This CDR3 has 11 amino acids. CDR1 is MNHEY, CDR2 SMNVEV, per germline (reference sequence). Written as DNA, the CDR3 is TGTGCCAGCAGTGACAGGACTGAAGCTTTCTTT. This sequence encodes CASSDRTEAFF.

There are a few counts of this clonotype. This sequence joins TRBV5-6 and TRBJ2-1; 8 bases agree with TRBD2. With V trimmed by 2 bases and J by 0 bases, 4 bases remained unmatched. Germline-derived CDR1 and CDR2 are SGHDT and YYEEEE. The CDR3 extends over 16 amino acids. CDR3 in amino acids: CASSLAGATSYNEQFF. CDR3 bases: TGTGCCAGCAGCTTAGCGGGAGCAACCTCCTACAATGAGCAGTTCTTC.

This clonotype was detected many times. For the CDR3, the DNA is TGTGCCAGCTCACCACCGACGGGGTCTAACACTGAAGCTTTCTTT. The encoded protein is CASSPPTGSNTEAFF. The chain recombines TRBV18 with TRBJ1-1, with no clear D. Trimming shortened V by 0 bases and J by 2 bases, and 10 bases separated the two germline ends. This CDR3 has 15 residues. CDR1 and CDR2 from the germline V gene are KGHSH and LQKENI.

V is TRBV7-9 and J is TRBJ1-5; D is undetermined. The germline V gene encodes CDR1 SEHNR and CDR2 FQNEAQ (reference sequence). The CDR3 contains 14 residues. V was cut by 5 bases and J by 4 bases, with 12 bases left in between. CDR3 in DNA: TGTGCCAGCAGCCCGGATGGGTTTAATCAGCCCCAGCATTTT. Its translation is CASSPDGFNQPQHF.

The sample holds many counts of this clonotype. J is TRBJ1-2 and V is TRBV24-1, with TRBD1 matching 9 bases. This CDR3 region has 16 residues. CDR1 is KGHDR, CDR2 SFDVKD, per germline. The V gene end was trimmed by 3 bases and the J gene end by 0 bases; junction bases not matched to a gene: 4. This chain's CDR3 is CATSDAGQGSNYGYTF. DNA for the CDR3: TGTGCCACCAGTGATGCTGGACAGGGGTCTAACTATGGCTACACCTTC.

This clonotype was counted at least ten times. The V gene is TRBV7-9, the J gene TRBJ2-1; D not certain. V was cut by 4 bases and J by 2 bases, with 15 bases left in between. From germline, CDR1 is SEHNR and CDR2 FQNEAQ (reference sequence). This CDR3 contains 16 residues. CDR3 region: CASSSTGLVPYNEQFF. The CDR3 nucleotides read TGTGCCAGCAGCTCCACGGGCCTGGTCCCCTACAATGAGCAGTTCTTC.

This clonotype was seen many times. The chain uses TRBV2 and TRBJ2-7, with a tentative D call TRBD2 (6 bases). The CDR3 totals 12 residues. V lost 6 bases and J 6 bases, leaving 12 bases between the germline ends. The germline gives CDR1 SNHLY, CDR2 FYNNEI. CDR3 sequence (DNA): TGTGCCAGCAGCGCGGAGGGAGGCGAGCAGTACTTC. Translating it yields CASSAEGGEQYF.

The chain combines TRBV2 with TRBJ2-3; tentatively, D is TRBD1 (5 bases). V shed 7 bases and J shed 0 bases, with 14 bases lying between them. Germline V gives CDR1 SNHLY, CDR2 FYNNEI. The CDR3 has 15 amino acids. The CDR3, as DNA: TGTGCCAGCACTGGGGCGGCCTCTAGCACAGATACGCAGTATTTT. This sequence encodes CASTGAASSTDTQYF.

This clonotype was observed a few times. The chain carries TRBV20-1 and TRBJ1-5, with 10 bases identical to TRBD1. J was trimmed by 3 bases and V by 6 bases; bases with no gene match: 5. The CDR3 sequence is 14 residues long. CDR1 is DFQATT, CDR2 SNEGSKA, per germline (reference sequence). The CDR3: CSAQDRGNNQPQHF. Written as DNA, the CDR3 is TGCAGTGCGCAGGACAGGGGGAACAATCAGCCCCAGCATTTT.

This clonotype was counted a few times. V is TRBV12-3 or TRBV12-4 and J is TRBJ2-2; D possibly corresponds to TRBD2 (6 bases). The V end was cut by 7 bases, the J end by 6 bases, with 12 bases between. This CDR3 is built from 13 residues. This chain's CDR3 is CASNMGGPGELFF. In DNA, the CDR3 is TGTGCCAGCAATATGGGGGGACCCGGGGAGCTGTTTTTT.

This clonotype appeared a few times. This chain joins TRBV2 and TRBJ2-5; TRBD1 aligns across 7 bases. Germline CDR1 SNHLY, CDR2 FYNNEI. The CDR3 is made up of 15 amino acids. Trimming removed 3 bases from V and 4 bases from J; junction bases left unmatched: 8. Here the CDR3 DNA reads TGTGCCAGCAGTGACGTACGGGCAGGGGGAGAGACCCAGTACTTC. Translated: CASSDVRAGGETQYF.

The table lists this clonotype with many counts. J is TRBJ2-2 and V is TRBV11-2; 9 nucleotides agree with TRBD1. Trimming at V came to 5 bases and at J to 6 bases, leaving 4 bases not matched to a gene. This CDR3 has 14 amino acids. Germline V gene sequence: CDR1 SGHAT, CDR2 FQNNGV. The CDR3 here is CASSRDRAAGELFF. DNA of the CDR3: TGTGCCAGCAGCCGGGACAGGGCGGCCGGGGAGCTGTTTTTT.